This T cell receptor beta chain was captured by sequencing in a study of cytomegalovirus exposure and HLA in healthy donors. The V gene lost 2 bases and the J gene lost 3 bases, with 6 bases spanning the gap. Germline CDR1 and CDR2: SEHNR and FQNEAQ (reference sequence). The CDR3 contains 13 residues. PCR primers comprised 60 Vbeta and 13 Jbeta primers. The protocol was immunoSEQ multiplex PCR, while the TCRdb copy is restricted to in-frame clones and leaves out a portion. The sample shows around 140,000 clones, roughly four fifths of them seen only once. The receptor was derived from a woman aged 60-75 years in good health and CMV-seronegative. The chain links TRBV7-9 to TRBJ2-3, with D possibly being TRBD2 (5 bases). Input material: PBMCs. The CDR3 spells CASSLRETDTQYF. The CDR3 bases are TGTGCCAGCAGCTTAAGGGAGACAGATACGCAGTATTTT.